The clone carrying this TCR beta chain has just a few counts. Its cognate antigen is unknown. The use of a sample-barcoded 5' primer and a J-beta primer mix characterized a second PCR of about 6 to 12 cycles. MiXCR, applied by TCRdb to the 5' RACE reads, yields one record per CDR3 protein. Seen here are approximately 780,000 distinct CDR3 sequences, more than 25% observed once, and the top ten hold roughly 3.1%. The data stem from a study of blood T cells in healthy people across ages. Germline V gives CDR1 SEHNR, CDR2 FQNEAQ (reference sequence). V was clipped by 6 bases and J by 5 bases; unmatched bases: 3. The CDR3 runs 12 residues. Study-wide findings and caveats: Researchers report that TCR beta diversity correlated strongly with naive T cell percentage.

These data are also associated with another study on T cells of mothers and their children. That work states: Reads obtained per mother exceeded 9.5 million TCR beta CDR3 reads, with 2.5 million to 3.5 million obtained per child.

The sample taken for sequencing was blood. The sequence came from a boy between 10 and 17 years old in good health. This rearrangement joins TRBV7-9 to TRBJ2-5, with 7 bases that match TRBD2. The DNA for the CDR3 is TGTGCCAGCAGGCGGGAGCTTGAGACCCAGTACTTC. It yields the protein CASRRELETQYF.